Shown below are 15 T cell receptor beta chains from a single sample sequenced in a study of blood T cell repertoires in COVID-19. Here immunoSEQ multiplex PCR was the method, and the copy in TCRdb shows in-frame clones only, minus some. Here the sample spans fewer than 200,000 clones, about 80% being singletons. Sample: PBMCs or T cells enriched from blood (not recorded which). These TCRs come from a woman aged 55-75 years with acute COVID-19.

The chain couples TRBV4-2 to TRBJ1-1; D remains ambiguous. Germline V CDR1 and CDR2: LGHNA, YNFKEQ. V shed 3 bases and J shed 0 bases, with 17 bases lying between them. The CDR3 contains 17 residues. CDR3 bases: TGTGCCAGCAGCCAGGGCATTTATCCAGAGATGAACACTGAAGCTTTCTTT. Encoded protein: CASSQGIYPEMNTEAFF.

The chain links TRBV5-5 to TRBJ2-5; D ambiguous. This CDR3 has 14 residues. Trimming took 0 bases from V and 1 from J, leaving 7 bases between them. CDR1 and CDR2 (germline): SGHKS, YYEKEE (reference sequence). The CDR3 DNA follows: TGTGCCAGCAGCTTGGGGCCTTTCCAAGAGACCCAGTACTTC. It encodes CASSLGPFQETQYF.

The rearrangement uses TRBV4-1 and TRBJ2-5; D possibly corresponds to TRBD2 (6 bases). Germline lookup yields CDR1 MGHRA and CDR2 YSYEKL. The CDR3 extends over 17 amino acids. V was cut by 2 bases and J by 9 bases, with 25 bases left in between. The CDR3 DNA sequence: TGCGCCAGCAGCCAACCTTCGGGAATCGGGCGGGATGGGGCCCAGTACTTC. Translating it yields CASSQPSGIGRDGAQYF.

The CDR3 DNA reads as TGTGCCAGCAGCTCGGGACAGGGGGCGAATGGAAACACCATATATTTT. Residues: CASSSGQGANGNTIYF. This chain links TRBV11-2 with TRBJ1-3; TRBD1 aligns across 12 bases. Germline CDR1 is SGHAT and CDR2 is FQNNGV. The CDR3 is 16 amino acids. Trimming at V came to 4 bases and at J to 3 bases, leaving 4 bases not matched to a gene. The complete variable domain, with remaining parts taken from reference TRBV11-2 and TRBJ1-3, reads EAGVAQSPRYKIIEKRQSVAFWCNPISGHATLYWYQQILGQGPKLLIQFQNNGVVDDSQLPKDRFSAERLKGVDSTLKIQPAKLEDSAVYLCASSSGQGANGNTIYFGEGSWLTVV.

The V and J genes are TRBV5-1 and TRBJ1-2; D gene unclear. V gave up 0 bases and J gave up 0 bases, with 6 bases separating them. This CDR3 has 14 residues. CDR1 and CDR2 from the germline V gene are SGHRS and YFSETQ. The CDR3 DNA is TGCGCCAGCAGCTTGGACGCAGCTAACTATGGCTACACCTTC. It translates to CASSLDAANYGYTF.

V gene TRBV11-3 combines with J gene TRBJ2-1, with unresolved D. The CDR3 runs to 13 residues. Germline assignment: CDR1 SGHNT and CDR2 YENEEA. Trimming removed 3 bases from V and 5 bases from J, with 8 bases in between. DNA for the CDR3: TGTGCCAGCAGCTTCGGGTTGAACAATGAGCAGTTCTTC. Translated, it gives CASSFGLNNEQFF.

V is TRBV19 and J is TRBJ2-5; D might be TRBD2 (5 bases). CDR1 and CDR2 (germline): LNHDA, SQIVND (reference sequence). The CDR3 is 12 amino acids. V lost 6 bases and J lost 6, with 11 bases in between. CDR3 coding DNA: TGTGCCAGTAGGGACTTTATGAAGACCCAGTACTTC. Amino acid sequence: CASRDFMKTQYF.

The J gene is TRBJ2-2, the V gene TRBV3-1 (or the pseudogene TRBV3-2); tentatively, D is TRBD2 (5 bases). The CDR3 contains 12 residues. Trimming took off 4 bases at V and 7 bases at J, with 7 bases between the two ends. CDR1 LGHDT and CDR2 YNNKEL come from the germline V gene (reference sequence). Here the CDR3 reads CASSPRGGELFF. The DNA for the CDR3 is TGTGCCAGCAGCCCTCGGGGCGGGGAGCTGTTTTTT.

V and J are TRBV12-3 or TRBV12-4 and TRBJ1-5; D may be TRBD1 (6 bases). The CDR3 contains 13 residues. The ends were cut back, 5 bases at V and 10 bases at J, with 15 bases in the middle. The CDR3 loop reads CASSTGLEGPQHF. CDR3 nucleotide sequence: TGTGCCAGCAGTACAGGGCTTGAGGGTCCCCAGCATTTT.

The chain uses TRBV6-5 and TRBJ2-2, with no clear D. This CDR3 spans 13 amino acids. V gave up 11 bases and J gave up 6 bases, with 16 bases separating them. Germline V CDR1 and CDR2: MNHEY, SVGAGI. CDR3 bases: TGTGCCGGCCAGGTTCGTTCGTCCGGGGAGCTGTTTTTT. Translated: CAGQVRSSGELFF.

This rearrangement joins TRBV5-1 to TRBJ2-3; D is undetermined. CDR3 length: 12 residues. Trimming took 3 bases from V and 6 from J, leaving 8 bases between them. The germline CDR1 and CDR2 sequences are SGHRS and YFSETQ. Written as DNA, the CDR3 is TGCGCCAGCAGCTCCCACAAGGATACGCAGTATTTT. Translated: CASSSHKDTQYF.

V gene TRBV28 combines with J gene TRBJ1-2; TRBD1 agrees at 7 bases. Germline V gene data show CDR1 as MDHEN and CDR2 as SYDVKM. The CDR3 covers 18 residues. J was trimmed by 3 bases and V by 6 bases; bases with no gene match: 19. CDR3 nucleotides: TGTGCCAGCAGAACCCGGGACAGACAACGACGAACGTACTATGGCTACACCTTC. Its translation is CASRTRDRQRRTYYGYTF.

This rearrangement joins TRBV4-3 to TRBJ1-6, with D possibly matching TRBD1 (6 bases). The germline V gene has CDR1 LGHNA and CDR2 YSLEER. The CDR3 sequence is 16 residues long. Between the trimmed V and J ends, which lost 0 bases and 7 bases, there was a span of 13 bases. CDR3 coding DNA: TGCGCCAGCAGCCAAGATCGGGGGGCTCGGAATTCACCCCTCCACTTT. This translates into CASSQDRGARNSPLHF.

The chain links TRBV7-2 to TRBJ1-3, with 7 bases aligning to TRBD1. V was pared by 7 bases and J by 2 bases, with 2 bases of the junction left unmatched. This CDR3 region has 13 residues. Germline V gene data show CDR1 as SGHTA and CDR2 as FQGNSA. The CDR3 loop is CASTQGPGNTIYF. DNA of the CDR3: TGTGCCAGCACACAGGGGCCTGGAAACACCATATATTTT.

This rearrangement joins TRBV7-9 to TRBJ2-7; possible D gene TRBD1, 6 bases. Between the trimmed V and J ends, which lost 2 bases and 7 bases, there was a span of 9 bases. Germline V CDR1 and CDR2: SEHNR, FQNEAQ (reference sequence). The CDR3 sequence is 12 residues long. The CDR3 DNA follows: TGTGCCAGCAGCTTATTGGGGGCGGAGCAGTACTTC. This gives the protein CASSLLGAEQYF.